The source of this TCR beta chain is a study of cytomegalovirus exposure and HLA in healthy donors. CDR3 length: 14 amino acids. V shed 5 bases and J 5 bases; nucleotides not matched to a gene: 8. Germline CDR1 SGHAT, CDR2 FQNNGV. Amplification used 60 Vbeta primers and 13 Jbeta primers. TCRdb's copy holds only in-frame clones and misses some; the assay was immunoSEQ multiplex PCR. Of more than 55,000 clones listed, 83% were seen once; the top ten hold around 4%. This TCR was recovered from a young man in good health and CMV-seronegative. Sequenced sample: PBMCs. This chain connects TRBV11-2 to TRBJ2-7; 8 bases agree with TRBD1. The CDR3 here is CASSPPGQVDEQYF. In DNA, the CDR3 is TGTGCCAGCAGCCCCCCGGGACAGGTGGACGAGCAGTACTTC.